The present TCR beta chain was sequenced within a study of vaccination and CD4 T cells after COVID-19. Overall study: Timing of post-vaccine sample collection was a median around 72 days after dose two, with a range of 14 to 241. From HCoV-229E, HCoV-OC43, HCoV-NL63 and SARS-CoV-2, overlapping spike peptides were used to stimulate the cells.

Trimming took 5 bases from V and 3 from J, leaving 12 bases between them. Germline-derived CDR1 and CDR2 are SGHTA and FQGNSA. The CDR3 contains 14 residues. The treatment is: roughly ten-day PBMC culture with coronavirus spike peptide pools or control peptides (ViraFEST assay). It was before the COVID-19 pandemic (2011-2018) that the unexposed donor's CD4+ T cells were collected. Negative selection enriched CD4+ T cells from cultures at roughly ten days. There are a few counts of this clonotype. Its matching antigen is unknown. The Oncomine TCR Beta short-read assay was what sequenced the DNA obtained from cultured CD4+ T cells. Scientists extracted genomic DNA from CD4+ T cells grown in culture. TCRdb processed the PCR reads anew with MiXCR; each CDR3 protein has one entry. The data contain 10,000 or so distinct CDR3 sequences, over 30% of them singletons.

This TCR came from a human donor in good health. The rearrangement links TRBV7-2 to TRBJ2-3, with D maybe TRBD1 (5 bases). Material: CD4+ T cells from blood, cultured in vitro. The CDR3, as DNA: TGTGCCAGCAGCCAACAGGTCGGGACAGATACGCAGTATTTT. Translation: CASSQQVGTDTQYF.